Listed below are T cell receptor beta chains from one sample, sequenced in a study of blood T cell repertoires in COVID-19. Using immunoSEQ multiplex PCR, the repertoire was profiled, and TCRdb retains in-frame clones only, with some absent. The sample shows 300,000 to 450,000 clones, 70% to 90% of them seen only once. Material for sequencing was peripheral blood. These receptors came from a woman between 55 and 75 years old with COVID-19, enrolled during active disease. Each CDR3 is given with its conserved first and last residue. The order of the fields is J gene, D gene, V gene, clone size, CDR3 protein, CDR3 DNA. D genes are given only for firm matches. Rows may omit the clone size; those that give it use once, few, many or a size class.

>TRBJ2-5|-|TRBV5-1|once
CASSDQKTQYF
TGCGCCAGCAGCGATCAGAAGACCCAGTACTTC
>TRBJ2-4|TRBD1|TRBV29-1|-
CSAGQGVNIQYF
TGCAGCGCAGGACAGGGGGTAAACATTCAGTACTTC
>TRBJ1-1|-|TRBV7-9|-
CASSYFRQNEAFF
TGTGCCAGCAGCTACTTCAGGCAGAATGAAGCTTTCTTT
>TRBJ1-1|-|TRBV11-3|-
CASSRTDGTEAFF
TGTGCCAGCAGCCGGACAGATGGCACTGAAGCTTTCTTT
>TRBJ2-3|TRBD2|TRBV7-2|-
CASSLKSTSGTSTDTQYF
TGTGCCAGCAGCTTAAAGAGTACTAGCGGGACAAGCACAGATACGCAGTATTTT
>TRBJ1-4|-|TRBV5-1|-
CASSLGQTFYEKLFF
TGCGCCAGCAGCTTAGGACAGACCTTTTATGAAAAACTGTTTTTT
>TRBJ2-7|-|TRBV20-1|-
CSAGDDYEQYF
TGCAGTGCGGGCGATGACTACGAGCAGTACTTC
>TRBJ1-5|TRBD1|TRBV28|-
CASSFQTGGGQPQHF
TGTGCCAGCAGTTTTCAAACAGGGGGTGGTCAGCCCCAGCATTTT
>TRBJ1-1|-|TRBV18|few
CASSEDLNTEAFF
TGTGCCAGCTCAGAAGACTTGAACACTGAAGCTTTCTTT
>TRBJ1-2|-|TRBV18|-
CASSPGGTVNYGYTF
TGTGCCAGCTCACCAGGGGGGACCGTGAACTATGGCTACACCTTC
>TRBJ1-3|TRBD1|TRBV28|-
CASGSGGAAGNTIYF
TGTGCCAGCGGCTCAGGGGGCGCCGCTGGAAACACCATATATTTT
>TRBJ2-1|TRBD2|TRBV9|-
CASSVGFELAGGNEQFF
TGTGCCAGCAGCGTAGGTTTTGAACTAGCGGGGGGGAATGAGCAGTTCTTC
>TRBJ1-2|TRBD1|TRBV5-3|-
CARRCGQAPPGGYTF
TGTGCCAGAAGATGTGGACAGGCACCTCCAGGAGGCTACACCTTC
>TRBJ1-1|TRBD1|TRBV5-1|-
CASSPDRGTTEAFF
TGCGCCAGCAGCCCGGACAGGGGGACTACTGAAGCTTTCTTT
>TRBJ1-5|TRBD1|TRBV7-3|-
CASSYPDRGSNQPQHF
TGTGCCAGCAGTTATCCCGACAGGGGTAGCAATCAGCCCCAGCATTTT
>TRBJ1-2|-|TRBV7-6|few
CASSLARTEGATF
TGTGCCAGCAGCTTAGCCAGGACAGAAGGGGCCACCTTC
>TRBJ2-7|-|TRBV29-1|-
CSARGSSSYEQYF
TGCAGCGCGAGAGGCAGTAGCTCCTACGAGCAGTACTTC
>TRBJ1-2|TRBD1|TRBV28|-
CASSLRQGVGNYGYTF
TGTGCCAGCAGTTTACGGCAGGGGGTAGGAAACTATGGCTACACCTTC
>TRBJ2-5|-|TRBV14|-
CASSQDWGVLQETQYF
TGTGCCAGCAGCCAAGATTGGGGGGTATTGCAGGAGACCCAGTACTTC
>TRBJ2-7|-|TRBV4-1|-
CASSQAPTGYEQYF
TGCGCCAGCAGCCAAGCCCCGACAGGATACGAGCAGTACTTC
>TRBJ1-1|TRBD1|TRBV28|-
CASSLPRQGARPSLNTEAFF
TGTGCCAGCAGTTTACCCAGACAGGGGGCGCGGCCGAGTCTGAACACTGAAGCTTTCTTT
>TRBJ2-3|TRBD1|TRBV4-1|-
CASSQVSRGRGDTQYF
TGCGCCAGCAGCCAAGTGTCTAGGGGGCGTGGAGATACGCAGTATTTT
>TRBJ2-7|TRBD2|TRBV6-5|-
CASSSGGGITYEQYF
TGTGCCAGTTCTTCTGGCGGGGGTATAACCTACGAGCAGTACTTC
>TRBJ1-4|-|TRBV5-1|-
CASTSGVGAIEKLFF
TGCGCCAGCACCAGTGGTGTAGGGGCAATTGAAAAACTGTTTTTT
>TRBJ2-1|TRBD2|TRBV5-1|few
CASSLAGGNNEQFF
TGCGCCAGCAGCTTAGCGGGGGGAAACAATGAGCAGTTCTTC
>TRBJ2-5|-|TRBV19|-
CASSSTGRQYF
TGTGCCAGTAGTTCGACCGGGAGACAGTACTTC
>TRBJ1-4|-|TRBV6-5|-
CASSYSGRGGEKLFF
TGTGCCAGCAGTTACTCGGGAAGGGGTGGAGAAAAACTGTTTTTT
>TRBJ1-2|-|TRBV30|-
CAWRRALMDYGYTF
TGTGCCTGGAGGAGGGCCCTGATGGACTATGGCTACACCTTC
>TRBJ2-5|TRBD2|TRBV7-7|-
CASSTAPGGQETQYF
TGTGCTAGCAGCACGGCCCCGGGGGGCCAAGAGACCCAGTACTTC
>TRBJ2-1|-|TRBV7-9|few
CASSQGRNEQFF
TGTGCCAGCAGCCAGGGAAGGAATGAGCAGTTCTTC
>TRBJ2-2|TRBD2|TRBV7-7|once
CASSPTSGYTGELFF
TGTGCCAGCAGCCCGACTAGCGGGTACACCGGGGAGCTGTTTTTT
>TRBJ1-2|TRBD1|TRBV19|-
CASPPPQGATGYTF
TGTGCCAGTCCACCTCCACAGGGGGCGACTGGCTACACCTTC
>TRBJ1-2|TRBD1|TRBV11-2|-
CASSLDLAGGADYGYTF
TGTGCCAGCAGCTTAGATCTGGCAGGGGGCGCTGACTATGGCTACACCTTC
>TRBJ2-6|TRBD1|TRBV7-6|few
CASSPARDRGSSGANVLTF
TGTGCCAGCAGCCCAGCGCGGGACAGGGGTAGCTCTGGGGCCAACGTCCTGACTTTC
>TRBJ2-5|-|TRBV27|-
CASSLSWGFNEETQYF
TGTGCCAGCAGTTTAAGCTGGGGCTTTAATGAAGAGACCCAGTACTTC
>TRBJ1-5|TRBD1|TRBV18|-
CASSPSDRGGQPQHF
TGTGCCAGCTCACCATCCGACAGGGGTGGTCAGCCCCAGCATTTT
>TRBJ2-7|-|TRBV5-4|few
CASSRPGLRGSYEQYF
TGTGCCAGCAGCCGGCCCGGTTTGAGGGGGTCCTACGAGCAGTACTTC
>TRBJ2-1|-|TRBV5-1|-
CASSLLLAERGGEQFF
TGCGCCAGCAGCTTGCTCCTAGCGGAACGAGGGGGGGAGCAGTTCTTC
>TRBJ1-4|-|TRBV29-1|-
CSVARSGTNEKLFF
TGCAGCGTTGCCAGAAGCGGAACTAATGAAAAACTGTTTTTT
>TRBJ2-6|-|TRBV5-5|-
CASSLENRQNVLTF
TGTGCCAGCAGCTTGGAAAACAGGCAAAACGTCCTGACTTTC
>TRBJ1-1|-|TRBV3-1/TRBV3-2|-
CASSHPGRALRGTEAFF
TGTGCCAGCAGCCACCCGGGCAGGGCCCTAAGAGGCACTGAAGCTTTCTTT
>TRBJ1-3|-|TRBV28|once
CASIGENTIYF
TGTGCCAGCATCGGTGAAAACACCATATATTTT
>TRBJ2-3|-|TRBV7-2|-
CASTFSGIGTDTQYF
TGTGCCAGCACATTCTCGGGTATCGGCACAGATACGCAGTATTTT
>TRBJ2-1|-|TRBV12-3/TRBV12-4|-
CASSLFQNNEQFF
TGTGCCAGCAGTTTGTTTCAGAACAATGAGCAGTTCTTC
>TRBJ1-1|-|TRBV6-6|-
CASSDDKGTEAFF
TGTGCCAGCAGTGACGACAAGGGGACTGAAGCTTTCTTT
>TRBJ1-1|TRBD1|TRBV28|once
CASRGQGNTEAFF
TGTGCCAGCAGAGGACAGGGGAACACTGAAGCTTTCTTT
>TRBJ1-1|-|TRBV19|-
CASSIGFRGGTEAFF
TGTGCCAGTAGTATAGGCTTCAGGGGCGGCACTGAAGCTTTCTTT
>TRBJ1-4|TRBD1|TRBV29-1|-
CSVVGTGGYEKLFF
TGCAGCGTCGTCGGGACAGGGGGTTATGAAAAACTGTTTTTT
>TRBJ1-1|-|TRBV6-6|-
CASSDGGYPNTEAFF
TGTGCCAGCAGCGACGGGGGTTACCCGAACACTGAAGCTTTCTTT
>TRBJ1-2|-|TRBV30|-
CAFDSLNYGYTF
TGTGCCTTTGACAGCCTTAACTATGGCTACACCTTC
>TRBJ2-2|-|TRBV5-4|-
CASSPGWESVAGELFF
TGTGCCAGCAGCCCCGGGTGGGAGTCTGTAGCCGGGGAGCTGTTTTTT
>TRBJ1-1|-|TRBV18|-
CASSAGRGLNTEAFF
TGTGCCAGCTCAGCAGGAAGGGGGTTGAACACTGAAGCTTTCTTT
>TRBJ1-2|TRBD1|TRBV5-4|-
CASRSSGTAHGYTF
TGTGCCAGCAGATCGTCCGGGACAGCCCATGGCTACACCTTC
>TRBJ1-5|-|TRBV19|-
CASSRTEGFLNQPQHF
TGTGCCAGTAGTCGTACGGAGGGGTTTTTGAATCAGCCCCAGCATTTT
>TRBJ1-1|TRBD1|TRBV7-9|once
CAITGGMGENTEAFF
TGTGCCATTACAGGGGGCATGGGGGAGAACACTGAAGCTTTCTTT
>TRBJ2-3|TRBD1|TRBV11-2|-
CASSFTTGGVTDTQYF
TGTGCCAGCAGCTTCACCACAGGGGGCGTCACAGATACGCAGTATTTT
>TRBJ1-2|TRBD1|TRBV3-1/TRBV3-2|-
CASSQAGGGYTF
TGTGCCAGCAGCCAAGCAGGGGGTGGCTACACCTTC
>TRBJ1-5|TRBD1|TRBV7-9|-
CASSSTTQGDHQPQHF
TGTGCCAGCAGCTCGACTACACAGGGGGACCATCAGCCCCAGCATTTT
>TRBJ2-1|TRBD1|TRBV4-1|once
CASSQDDRGYYNEQFF
TGCGCCAGCAGCCAAGACGACAGGGGCTACTACAATGAGCAGTTCTTC